This T cell receptor beta chain was obtained from a study of blood T cell repertoires in COVID-19. The data were produced by immunoSEQ multiplex PCR, yet TCRdb's version contains in-frame clones alone and is incomplete. The profile shows about 63,000 clones, 76% of them singletons. This clone was detected a few times. Sequencing used peripheral blood. This TCR was sampled from a woman aged 80 or older with acute or convalescent COVID-19.

The CDR3 spells CASARGQLTEAFF. In DNA, the CDR3 is TGCGCCAGCGCCAGGGGACAGCTAACTGAAGCTTTCTTT. This rearrangement joins TRBV5-1 to TRBJ1-1, with 7 bases fitting TRBD1. This CDR3 is built from 13 residues. The germline V gene has CDR1 SGHRS and CDR2 YFSETQ. V shed 7 bases and J 5 bases; nucleotides not matched to a gene: 8.